This passage covers 13 T cell receptor beta chains from one sample sequenced in a study of shared clonotypes between healthy human individuals (TCRdb year 2020). Libraries were built with the immunoSEQ multiplex PCR assay. TCRdb retrieved this table from immuneACCESS and kept in-frame rearrangements only. Not all clones are present; in checked studies, unresolved V genes account for under half, and no reason is known for the remainder. The sample has some 2.3 million clones on record, over 90% of them singletons. 0.35% to 0.5% of the sample comes from the top ten. Sequences were obtained from naive CD4+ T cells from PBMCs. This specimen's cell subset or site label, interpreted: CD45RA+ positively selected. The receptors come from a man aged 18 to 30 in good health. Some clones in this sample may be carry-over from other donors' samples.

The V call is TRBV7-9, the J call TRBJ1-3, with TRBD1 matching 7 bases. There are 16 residues in the CDR3. The V gene's germline CDR1 is SEHNR and CDR2 FQNEAQ (reference sequence). V shed 4 bases, J shed 4 bases, and the junction held 10 bases outside the gene matches. CDR3 residues: CASSYGRGLEGNTIYF. The CDR3 nucleotides read TGTGCCAGCAGCTACGGAAGGGGGCTGGAAGGAAACACCATATATTTT.

As to this clone: Within the sample, other DNA sequences also encode this same CDR3. The chain uses TRBV28 and TRBJ2-7; D not certain. The ends were cut back, 5 bases at V and 7 bases at J, with 12 bases in the middle. The CDR3 contains 12 residues. Germline CDR1 MDHEN, CDR2 SYDVKM. CDR3 sequence (DNA): TGTGCCAGCAGTCTATTAGAAGGAGAGCAGTACTTC. This codes for CASSLLEGEQYF.

J is TRBJ2-3 and V is TRBV6-1; 9 bases are shared with TRBD2. J lost 5 bases, V lost 4 bases, and 7 bases had no gene match. CDR3 size: 15 residues. Germline V gene lookup returns CDR1 MNHNS and CDR2 SASEGT. CDR3 region: CASSVIAGVRDTQYF. For the CDR3, the DNA is TGTGCCAGCAGTGTAATAGCGGGAGTCAGAGATACGCAGTATTTT.

V is TRBV7-2 and J is TRBJ2-7, with 10 bases lining up with TRBD1. Per germline, CDR1 SGHTA and CDR2 FQGNSA. The CDR3 has 14 amino acids. Trimming cost V 4 bases and J 10 bases; bases outside gene matches: 10. CDR3 sequence reads: CASSYRDRGSPQYF. For the CDR3, the DNA is TGTGCCAGCAGCTACCGGGACAGGGGTTCTCCTCAGTACTTC.

Remarks on this clone: In the same sample, other DNA sequences code for this CDR3. V and J are TRBV5-6 and TRBJ1-2; a possible D gene is TRBD1 (6 bases). The CDR3 extends over 14 amino acids. Germline V CDR1 and CDR2: SGHDT, YYEEEE. Trimming cost V 4 bases and J 2 bases, with 12 bases left between them. CDR3 amino acids: CASSPPGGNYGYTF. Here the CDR3 DNA reads TGTGCCAGCAGCCCCCCCGGGGGCAACTATGGCTACACCTTC.

The chain employs TRBV7-2 and TRBJ2-7, with 9 nucleotides matching TRBD2. Germline CDR1 SGHTA, CDR2 FQGNSA. The CDR3 spans 16 residues. V dropped 4 bases and J dropped 1; count of bases not matched to a gene: 8. The CDR3 is CASSSRRSGRSYEQYF. The CDR3 DNA reads TGTGCCAGCAGCTCCCGCCGGAGCGGGAGGTCCTACGAGCAGTACTTC.

Details on this clone: The same CDR3 is also encoded by other DNA sequences in this sample. This chain uses TRBV5-1 with TRBJ2-5; the match to TRBD1 covers 7 bases. Trimming at V came to 5 bases and at J to 2 bases, leaving 3 bases not matched to a gene. From germline, CDR1 is SGHRS and CDR2 YFSETQ. The CDR3 runs 13 residues. The CDR3 DNA reads as TGCGCCAGCAGTGGGACAGAACAAGAGACCCAGTACTTC. Amino acid sequence: CASSGTEQETQYF.

The rearrangement links TRBV5-4 to TRBJ2-7; tentative D call: TRBD1 (7 bases). With 4 bases removed from V and 2 bases from J, the gap between germline ends came to 19 bases. The CDR3 runs 16 residues. Germline assignment: CDR1 SGHNT and CDR2 YYREEE (reference sequence). This chain's CDR3 is CASSPGVGQAAYEQYF. The CDR3 coding sequence is TGTGCCAGCAGCCCGGGGGTCGGACAGGCCGCCTACGAGCAGTACTTC.

This rearrangement joins TRBV7-9 to TRBJ2-3; D remains ambiguous. The germline gives CDR1 SEHNR, CDR2 FQNEAQ (reference sequence). The CDR3 has 15 amino acids. V was cut by 0 bases and J by 3 bases, with 10 bases left in between. Here the CDR3 reads CASSLAQISTDTQYF. CDR3 nucleotide sequence: TGTGCCAGCAGCTTAGCTCAAATTTCGACAGATACGCAGTATTTT.

The CDR3 spells CASSYRLAGDGELFF. The CDR3 DNA reads TGTGCCAGCAGCTACAGACTAGCGGGTGACGGGGAGCTGTTTTTT. V usage is TRBV4-2 and J usage is TRBJ2-2; 10 nucleotides match TRBD2. The ends lost 5 bases at V and 7 bases at J; junction bases unmatched: 7. The CDR3 loop spans 15 amino acids. CDR1 and CDR2 from the germline V gene are LGHNA and YNFKEQ.

This rearrangement joins TRBV5-5 to TRBJ1-1; possibly TRBD1 for D (5 bases). The CDR3 sequence is 16 residues long. The germline V and J ends were trimmed by 4 bases and 0 bases, with 16 bases remaining between them. The germline V gene has CDR1 SGHKS and CDR2 YYEKEE (reference sequence). CDR3 sequence: CASSVPVGTVNTEAFF. The DNA of the CDR3 is TGTGCCAGCAGCGTCCCGGTCGGGACGGTGAACACTGAAGCTTTCTTT.

The chain employs TRBV7-9 and TRBJ2-2; no clear D gene. Trimming removed 4 bases at V and 7 bases at J, with 13 bases between. Germline V gives CDR1 SEHNR, CDR2 FQNEAQ (reference sequence). The CDR3 is made up of 14 amino acids. CDR3 bases: TGTGCCAGCAGCTCAATCGCCGCTAGCGGGGAGCTGTTTTTT. It codes for CASSSIAASGELFF.

The chain carries TRBV15 and TRBJ1-5, with D unclear. In germline, CDR1 is LNHNV, CDR2 YYDKDF (reference sequence). V shed 2 bases and J shed 0 bases, with 23 bases lying between them. The CDR3 loop spans 20 amino acids. The CDR3 region is CATSRQTDLQSFYSNQPQHF. The CDR3 nucleotides read TGTGCCACCAGCAGACAAACAGACCTCCAGAGTTTTTATAGCAATCAGCCCCAGCATTTT.